A single sample is the source of the 16 T cell receptor beta chains below, sequenced in a study of blood T cells in healthy people across ages. It was with a sample-barcoded 5' primer and a J-beta primer mix that a second PCR of roughly 6 to 12 cycles was run. TCRdb itself ran the 5' RACE reads through MiXCR, one entry per CDR3 protein. Of some 1.4 million distinct CDR3 sequences in the sample, about 43% are singletons; the top ten hold 7.9%. The sample consisted of blood. All receptors derive from a woman between 18 and 29 years old in good health.

As regards this clonotype: A junction end diverges from the germline sequence, so it may reflect a read error. This sequence joins TRBV28 and TRBJ2-1; no clear D gene. Germline V gene data show CDR1 as MDHEN and CDR2 as SYDVKM. The CDR3 is 13 amino acids. DNA for the CDR3: TGTGTCAGCAGTCTCCCCTCTGGGAATGAGCAGTTCTTC. The encoded protein is CVSSLPSGNEQFF. Based on the CDR3 plus reference TRBV28 and TRBJ2-1, the full variable domain is DVKVTQSSRYLVKRTGEKVFLECVQDMDHENMFWYRQDPGLGLRLIYFSYDVKMKEKGDIPEGYSVSREKKERFSLILESASTNQTSMYLCVSSLPSGNEQFFGPGTRLTVL.

This clonotype was found many times. The chain links TRBV4-1 to TRBJ2-5; the match to TRBD2 covers 7 bases. This CDR3 region has 16 residues. CDR1 MGHRA and CDR2 YSYEKL come from the germline V gene. V shed 1 base and J 2 bases; nucleotides not matched to a gene: 7. CDR3 nucleotide sequence: TGCGCCAGCAGCCAAGGTCCTAGCGGCCTACAAGAGACCCAGTACTTC. This codes for CASSQGPSGLQETQYF.

This clonotype was recorded a few times. The chain recombines TRBV20-1 with TRBJ1-1; the D gene is possibly TRBD1 (6 bases). This CDR3 has 14 amino acids. V dropped 2 bases and J dropped 0 bases, with 10 bases sitting between them. Looked up from germline, CDR1 is DFQATT and CDR2 is SNEGSKA (reference sequence). The CDR3 region has the DNA TGCAGTGCTAGATCGGGGGCGATGAACACTGAAGCTTTCTTT. Its protein product is CSARSGAMNTEAFF.

The rearrangement joins TRBV6-2 or TRBV6-3 to TRBJ2-2, with TRBD2 matching 9 bases. CDR1 is MNHEY and CDR2 is SVGEGT in the germline V gene. CDR3 length: 16 amino acids. With 10 bases clipped from V and 3 bases from J, the junction kept 12 bases outside the gene matches. The CDR3, as DNA: TGTGCCACCCTCACCCGTTTAGCGGGGGACACCGGGGAGCTGTTTTTT. Translated, it gives CATLTRLAGDTGELFF.

This clonotype has just one count. V and J are TRBV5-6 and TRBJ1-4; D may be TRBD1 (6 bases). V dropped 4 bases and J dropped 6 bases, with 13 bases sitting between them. This CDR3 contains 14 residues. Germline values: CDR1 SGHDT, CDR2 YYEEEE. The chain's CDR3 is CASSIGGEDEKLFF. The DNA of the CDR3 is TGTGCCAGCAGCATCGGGGGCGAAGATGAAAAACTGTTTTTT.

This clonotype was recorded once. As DNA, the CDR3 is TGTGCCAGCAGCCCCGGACATGACTACGAGCAGTACTTC. It codes for CASSPGHDYEQYF. This chain uses TRBV6-6 with TRBJ2-7, with a weak D call TRBD1 (5 bases). V lost 6 bases and J 3 bases, leaving 12 bases between the germline ends. The CDR3 runs to 13 residues. Germline assignment: CDR1 MNHNY and CDR2 SVGAGI (reference sequence).

The sample holds a few counts of this clonotype. J is TRBJ1-1 and V is TRBV7-9; the D gene is possibly TRBD1 (5 bases). This CDR3 region has 14 residues. Germline CDR1 and CDR2: SEHNR and FQNEAQ (reference sequence). V lost 4 bases and J 3 bases, leaving 12 bases between the germline ends. CDR3 bases: TGTGCCAGCAGCTCCAGGGCCAGGGACACTGAAGCTTTCTTT. Protein: CASSSRARDTEAFF.

The chain recombines TRBV5-1 with TRBJ1-2; TRBD1 matches at 9 bases. V lost 5 bases to trimming and J lost 2 bases; unmatched junction nucleotides: 10. This CDR3 contains 16 residues. The germline V gene encodes CDR1 SGHRS and CDR2 YFSETQ. CDR3 sequence: CASRMVYRGRNYGYTF. CDR3 nucleotides: TGCGCCAGCAGGATGGTATACAGGGGGCGAAACTATGGCTACACCTTC.

The chain recombines TRBV20-1 with TRBJ1-2; D call uncertain. Germline assignment: CDR1 DFQATT and CDR2 SNEGSKA (reference sequence). The CDR3 consists of 13 residues. V lost 0 bases and J lost 4, with 9 bases in between. The CDR3 sequence: CSARDATTYGYTF. CDR3 DNA sequence: TGCAGTGCTAGAGATGCAACAACCTATGGCTACACCTTC.

This chain connects TRBV12-3 or TRBV12-4 to TRBJ2-1; 10 nucleotides agree with TRBD2. The J call could be wrong; TRBJ2-7 is a better fit for the DNA end. The CDR3 has 16 amino acids. The CDR3 sequence: CASRPPLAGLLNEQYF. CDR3 in DNA: TGTGCCAGCAGACCTCCACTAGCGGGGTTACTCAATGAGCAGTACTTC.

The genes are TRBV10-3 and TRBJ1-1; D is unclear. The CDR3 totals 15 residues. Germline values: CDR1 ENHRY, CDR2 SYGVKD. The germline V and J ends were trimmed by 2 bases and 4 bases, with 14 bases remaining between them. As DNA, the CDR3 is TGTGCCATCAGTGAGAGTAGGGCCATGGTCACTGAAGCTTTCTTT. Translated: CAISESRAMVTEAFF.

The chain couples TRBV11-2 to TRBJ1-1; weak D call: TRBD1 (6 bases). The V end lost 5 bases, the J end lost 3 bases, and 31 bases lay between the germline ends. Germline V CDR1 and CDR2: SGHAT, FQNNGV. The CDR3 has 20 amino acids. The CDR3: CASSPLRSNRENRVYTEAFF. The DNA for the CDR3 is TGTGCCAGCAGCCCACTTCGGTCTAATAGGGAAAACAGGGTCTACACTGAAGCTTTCTTT.

In its sample, this clonotype was seen a few times. V usage is TRBV5-1 and J usage is TRBJ2-1, with D possibly TRBD2 on 6 matching bases. This CDR3 has 13 residues. Germline CDR1 reads SGHRS; CDR2 reads YFSETQ. The V gene lost 7 bases and the J gene lost 3 bases, with 11 bases spanning the gap. The CDR3 DNA sequence: TGCGCCAGCGGGAGGTTAGACTACAATGAGCAGTTCTTC. As protein: CASGRLDYNEQFF.

The chain combines TRBV7-2 with TRBJ2-1; no clear D gene. The CDR3 totals 14 residues. Per germline, CDR1 SGHTA and CDR2 FQGNSA. V gave up 4 bases and J gave up 5 bases, with 12 bases separating them. CDR3: CASSYWGINNEQFF. CDR3 nucleotides: TGTGCCAGCAGCTACTGGGGAATCAACAATGAGCAGTTCTTC.

This chain uses TRBV28 with TRBJ1-4; a weak D match, TRBD1 (6 bases). Germline values: CDR1 MDHEN, CDR2 SYDVKM. CDR3 length equals 13 residues. Trimming shortened V by 5 bases and J by 12 bases, and 16 bases separated the two germline ends. CDR3 region: CASSPLTGTELFF. Written as DNA, the CDR3 is TGTGCCAGCAGTCCACTAACAGGGACGGAACTGTTTTTT.

The gene calls are TRBV12-3 or TRBV12-4 and TRBJ2-5, with TRBD2 matching 11 bases. This CDR3 is 15 amino acids long. The junction had 9 bases not matched to a gene; V was cut back by 7 bases and J by 5 bases. DNA of the CDR3: TGTGCCAGCACCGAACTAGCGGGGGTACTGGAGACCCAGTACTTC. Translated: CASTELAGVLETQYF.